This T cell receptor (beta chain) was sequenced in a study of beta chain features in type 1 diabetes. On the study more broadly: Cells sorted and examined across all samples totaled 90 million to 120 million. The study, taken as a whole, reports: A potential influence of HLA type upon TCRB rearrangement remained unresolved herein.

This clone was observed a few times. Its antigen remains unidentified. Expressed TCRB transcripts were sequenced because the isolated RNA had all been reverse transcribed beforehand. This table comes from immunoSEQ multiplex PCR, and its TCRdb copy is limited to in-frame clones, with some not included. The sample includes 200,000 to 250,000 clones, 9.6% of them seen just once. A heparinised blood draw that averaged about 120 mL was obtained once from each donor. This CDR3 spans 16 amino acids. V gave up 7 bases and J gave up 1 base; unmatched junction bases: 10. Germline lookup yields CDR1 SNHLY and CDR2 FYNNEI.

This chain links TRBV2 with TRBJ2-7; 10 bases map to TRBD1. The sample taken for sequencing was naive CD4+ T cells from blood. The receptor was derived from a woman aged 18-35 years in good health. CDR3 loop: CASMRQGARSSYEQYF. The CDR3 DNA reads as TGTGCCAGCATGAGACAGGGGGCCAGAAGTTCCTACGAGCAGTACTTC.